These 25 T cell receptor beta chains were sequenced from one sample in a study of cytomegalovirus exposure and HLA in healthy donors (dated by TCRdb to 2017 to 2019). Libraries were made using the immunoSEQ multiplex PCR assay. The multiplex PCR relied on a mix of 60 forward primers for TCR Vbeta segments and 13 reverse primers for TCR Jbeta segments. As stored in TCRdb, this immuneACCESS dataset retains in-frame rearrangements with V and J assigned. A fraction of the clones does not appear; measured against another copy, unresolved V genes explain less than half of the discrepancy, and the remainder lacks a known reason. The sample has 180,000 or so clones on record, about 75% of them singletons. About an eighth of the sample comes from the top ten. The sequencing sample was made of PBMCs. The receptors shown here come from a man in his fifties in good health and CMV-seropositive.

Points on this clone: Within the sample, other DNA sequences also encode this same CDR3. The V call is TRBV28, the J call TRBJ2-7; D gene unclear. This CDR3 contains 11 residues. Trimming took 5 bases from V and 1 from J, leaving 3 bases between them. Germline CDR1 reads MDHEN; CDR2 reads SYDVKM. The CDR3, as DNA: TGTGCCAGCAGTACATCCTACGAGCAGTACTTC. This sequence encodes CASSTSYEQYF.

The chain joins TRBV6-1 to TRBJ2-2; 12 nucleotides match TRBD2. Germline loops: CDR1 MNHNS, CDR2 SASEGT. V was clipped by 4 bases and J by 6 bases; unmatched bases: 9. The CDR3 has 17 amino acids. The CDR3: CASSGTSGAITPGELFF. The CDR3 coding sequence is TGTGCCAGCAGTGGGACTAGCGGGGCTATAACACCCGGGGAGCTGTTTTTT.

This chain links TRBV7-2 with TRBJ2-7; the match to TRBD1 covers 8 bases. Germline CDR1 is SGHTA and CDR2 is FQGNSA. After removal of 1 base from V and 2 bases from J, the junction contained 4 bases not matched to a gene. This CDR3 has 15 amino acids. The CDR3 DNA sequence: TGTGCCAGCAGCTTAGGGGGGACAGGTACCTACGAGCAGTACTTC. The encoded protein is CASSLGGTGTYEQYF.

V gene TRBV5-1 combines with J gene TRBJ2-3; no definite D call. The CDR3 extends over 11 amino acids. Trimming removed 8 bases from V and 6 bases from J, with 10 bases in between. The germline V gene encodes CDR1 SGHRS and CDR2 YFSETQ. The CDR3 is CASKVRDTQYF. DNA for the CDR3: TGCGCCAGTAAGGTGAGGGATACGCAGTATTTT.

This chain links TRBV18 with TRBJ1-2; perhaps TRBD1 as D (6 bases). The germline V gene has CDR1 KGHSH and CDR2 LQKENI. The ends were cut back, 2 bases at V and 4 bases at J, with 11 bases in the middle. CDR3 length: 14 amino acids. The CDR3 DNA follows: TGTGCCAGCTCACCAACGGACAGCCTCTATGGCTACACCTTC. This codes for CASSPTDSLYGYTF. The variable domain in full, with the rest retrieved from reference TRBV18 and TRBJ1-2, is NAGVMQNPRHLVRRRGQEARLRCSPMKGHSHVYWYRQLPEEGLKFMVYLQKENIIDESGMPKERFSAEFPKEGPSILRIQQVVRGDSAAYFCASSPTDSLYGYTFGSGTRLTVV.

CDR3 bases: TGTGCCAGTCATACAGGGGGGCTTCGTAACTATGGCTACACCTTC. Translating gives CASHTGGLRNYGYTF. The chain links TRBV28 to TRBJ1-2, with 8 bases identical to TRBD1. This CDR3 has 15 amino acids. V was pared by 9 bases and J by 1 base, with 10 bases of the junction left unmatched. CDR1 is MDHEN, CDR2 SYDVKM, per germline.

This clone was seen only once. The J gene is TRBJ1-5, the V gene TRBV19, with 8 bases identical to TRBD1. Germline CDR1 LNHDA, CDR2 SQIVND (reference sequence). This CDR3 has 17 amino acids. The V segment lost 5 bases and the J segment 0 bases; nucleotides outside the gene matches: 9. The CDR3 DNA is TGTGCCAGTAGTCCCCGGACAGGGATTTCTAGCAATCAGCCCCAGCATTTT. Amino acids: CASSPRTGISSNQPQHF.

The genes are TRBV7-3 and TRBJ1-1; 7 bases match TRBD1. J lost 3 bases, V lost 3 bases, and 4 bases had no gene match. Looked up from germline, CDR1 is SGHTA and CDR2 is FQGTGA. This CDR3 has 14 amino acids. The CDR3 region is CASSFTGTDTEAFF. In nucleotides, the CDR3 is TGTGCCAGCAGCTTCACGGGGACAGACACTGAAGCTTTCTTT. The full variable domain, completed using reference TRBV7-3 and TRBJ1-1, is GAGVSQTPSNKVTEKGKYVELRCDPISGHTALYWYRQSLGQGPEFLIYFQGTGAADDSGLPNDRFFAVRPEGSVSTLKIQRTERGDSAVYLCASSFTGTDTEAFFGQGTRLTVV.

The J gene is TRBJ1-6, the V gene TRBV5-1, with D maybe TRBD1 (5 bases). The V gene's germline CDR1 is SGHRS and CDR2 YFSETQ. Between the trimmed V and J ends, which lost 0 bases and 10 bases, there was a span of 14 bases. This CDR3 spans 15 amino acids. CDR3 sequence: CASSLASGNGSPLHF. In DNA, the CDR3 is TGCGCCAGCAGCTTGGCCTCAGGGAACGGATCACCCCTCCACTTT. Complete variable domain (other parts from reference TRBV5-1 and TRBJ1-6): KAGVTQTPRYLIKTRGQQVTLSCSPISGHRSVSWYQQTPGQGLQFLFEYFSETQRNKGNFPGRFSGRQFSNSRSEMNVSTLELGDSALYLCASSLASGNGSPLHFGNGTRLTVT.

The rearrangement joins TRBV6-5 to TRBJ2-2, with TRBD1 matching 9 bases. This CDR3 has 15 residues. Germline V gene data show CDR1 as MNHEY and CDR2 as SVGAGI. Unmatched junction bases numbered 3, after V lost 4 bases and J lost 3 bases. CDR3 bases: TGTGCCAGCAGTTGGAGGACAGGGGACACCGGGGAGCTGTTTTTT. It is translated as CASSWRTGDTGELFF.

A few counts support this clone. The V gene is TRBV30, the J gene TRBJ1-6; 8 positions match TRBD1. V dropped 1 base and J dropped 0; count of bases not matched to a gene: 2. The germline CDR1 and CDR2 sequences are GTSNPN and SVGIG (reference sequence). The CDR3 loop spans 16 amino acids. The CDR3 sequence is CAWSGQGSSYNSPLHF. The CDR3 DNA sequence: TGTGCCTGGAGTGGACAGGGGAGCTCCTATAATTCACCCCTCCACTTT.

The chain uses TRBV9 and TRBJ2-4; weak D call: TRBD2 (5 bases). The V end was cut by 0 bases, the J end by 8 bases, with 9 bases between. The CDR3 sequence is 13 residues long. Germline loops: CDR1 SGDLS, CDR2 YYNGEE. In nucleotides, the CDR3 is TGTGCCAGCAGCGTAGGAGGAGGAGACATTCAGTACTTC. Its protein product is CASSVGGGDIQYF.

The V call is TRBV10-1, the J call TRBJ2-2; D is possibly TRBD1 (7 bases). The V end was cut by 1 base, the J end by 1 base, with 16 bases between. CDR3 length: 18 residues. Germline V CDR1 and CDR2: WNHNN, SYGVQD (reference sequence). The CDR3: CASSEFQGGRLNTGELFF. The DNA for the CDR3 is TGCGCCAGCAGTGAGTTCCAGGGGGGCAGACTGAACACCGGGGAGCTGTTTTTT.

The chain joins TRBV28 to TRBJ2-7; 7 bases match TRBD1. Germline-derived CDR1 and CDR2 are MDHEN and SYDVKM. The J segment lost 1 base and the V segment lost 5 bases, leaving 8 bases of the junction unmatched. The CDR3 length is 15 residues. The CDR3 loop reads CASSLIRDRSYEQYF. CDR3 DNA: TGTGCCAGCAGTCTAATCCGGGACAGATCCTACGAGCAGTACTTC.

The chain combines TRBV10-1 with TRBJ2-3; 13 bases agree with TRBD2. The CDR3 has 18 amino acids. The V segment lost 0 bases and the J segment 2 bases; nucleotides outside the gene matches: 5. CDR1 is WNHNN and CDR2 is SYGVQD in the germline V gene (reference sequence). This CDR3 is CASSESTSGGPNTDTQYF. The CDR3 nucleotides read TGCGCCAGCAGTGAGTCGACTAGCGGGGGGCCTAACACAGATACGCAGTATTTT.

This clone was picked up one time. J is TRBJ1-2 and V is TRBV6-5, with D hard to call. The germline V gene encodes CDR1 MNHEY and CDR2 SVGAGI. The CDR3 consists of 12 residues. Trimming removed 7 bases at V and 6 bases at J, with 12 bases between. In DNA form, the CDR3 reads TGTGCCAGCACTAATAACGCCCATGGCTACACCTTC. Translated, it gives CASTNNAHGYTF.

V gene TRBV18 combines with J gene TRBJ1-2; no reliable D call. Trimming left V 3 bases short and J 8 bases short, with 10 bases between. The length of the CDR3 is 12 residues. CDR1 KGHSH and CDR2 LQKENI come from the germline V gene. DNA of the CDR3: TGTGCCAGCTCACCGGTATCGGAGGGCTACACCTTC. This translates into CASSPVSEGYTF.

This chain connects TRBV5-4 to TRBJ2-1, with 9 bases identical to TRBD2. The germline gives CDR1 SGHNT, CDR2 YYREEE (reference sequence). V was clipped by 1 base and J by 13 bases; unmatched bases: 12. This CDR3 has 15 amino acids. This CDR3 is CASSLKAGGPNSQFF. Written as DNA, the CDR3 is TGTGCCAGCAGCTTGAAGGCGGGGGGGCCTAATTCACAGTTCTTC.

The chain employs TRBV27 and TRBJ2-7; 9 bases fit TRBD2. Trimming cost V 3 bases and J 0 bases; bases outside gene matches: 6. Per germline, CDR1 MNHEY and CDR2 SMNVEV (reference sequence). The CDR3 is made up of 16 amino acids. The CDR3 sequence is CASSFSVSGGSYEQYF. The CDR3 region has the DNA TGTGCCAGCAGTTTTTCGGTTAGCGGGGGCTCCTACGAGCAGTACTTC.

This clone was seen a few times. The chain couples TRBV5-6 to TRBJ1-2, with unresolved D. Germline CDR1 SGHDT, CDR2 YYEEEE. V was shortened by 7 bases and J by 6 bases, with 19 bases between the two germline ends. The length of the CDR3 is 14 residues. The CDR3 nucleotides are TGTGCCAGCTCCCCCGGGGATCAACCCAATGGCTACACCTTC. Encoded protein: CASSPGDQPNGYTF.

This clone occurred a few times. V gene TRBV27 combines with J gene TRBJ1-3; 9 bases map to TRBD1. The CDR3 length is 17 residues. J gave up 0 bases and V 6 bases, and 9 bases lay outside the gene matches. Germline loops: CDR1 MNHEY, CDR2 SMNVEV (reference sequence). The CDR3 loop is CASRQTGGMSSGNTIYF. The CDR3 DNA is TGTGCCAGCAGACAGACAGGGGGAATGAGCTCTGGAAACACCATATATTTT.

This clone was counted a single time. The rearrangement links TRBV5-4 to TRBJ2-5, with TRBD2 matching over 12 bases. J lost 4 bases, V lost 4 bases, and 8 bases had no gene match. Per germline, CDR1 SGHNT and CDR2 YYREEE (reference sequence). The CDR3 spans 16 residues. The CDR3 DNA reads as TGTGCCAGCAGCGTCCCTAGCGGGGGGGCCGGAGAGACCCAGTACTTC. This sequence encodes CASSVPSGGAGETQYF.

V usage is TRBV7-9 and J usage is TRBJ2-1, with unresolved D. Germline V lookup: CDR1 SEHNR, CDR2 FQNEAQ (reference sequence). Deletions cut 4 bases from V and 0 bases from J, with 10 bases between. The CDR3 is 15 amino acids. The DNA of the CDR3 is TGTGCCAGCAGCTCCCCGTCGAGCTCCTACAATGAGCAGTTCTTC. It yields the protein CASSSPSSSYNEQFF.

V usage is TRBV10-1 and J usage is TRBJ2-1; 15 bases fit TRBD2. The CDR3 covers 15 residues. V lost 8 bases and J lost 7; bases outside the gene matches: 6. Germline values: CDR1 WNHNN, CDR2 SYGVQD (reference sequence). The CDR3 sequence is CASSPGLAGGNEQFF. CDR3 sequence (DNA): TGCGCCAGCTCCCCGGGACTAGCGGGGGGAAATGAGCAGTTCTTC.

This clone was recorded a few times. The genes are TRBV9 and TRBJ2-2; the match to TRBD1 covers 9 bases. The V gene's germline CDR1 is SGDLS and CDR2 YYNGEE. The length of the CDR3 is 15 residues. J gave up 5 bases and V 4 bases, and 6 bases lay outside the gene matches. The CDR3 coding sequence is TGTGCCAGCAGCACAAGGACAGGGGTTACCGGGGAGCTGTTTTTT. Translated, it gives CASSTRTGVTGELFF. Looking up the rest from reference TRBV9 and TRBJ2-2 gives the full variable domain: DSGVTQTPKHLITATGQRVTLRCSPRSGDLSVYWYQQSLDQGLQFLIQYYNGEERAKGNILERFSAQQFPDLHSELNLSSLELGDSALYFCASSTRTGVTGELFFGEGSRLTVL.